This paragraph reports one TCR beta chain. Its antigen is unknown. Base-call qualities are not available, and no considerably larger clone is one nucleotide away. Other DNA sequences within the sample encode an identical CDR3. This sample is drawn from a study of blood T cell repertoires in COVID-19 (dated by TCRdb to 2020 to 2021). A note on the overall study: Samples from collaborators originated in the United States, Italy and Spain and spanned both the acute and convalescent phases of COVID-19. Nearly every sample came with metadata listing a de-identified subject ID, COVID-19 status, age in years and sex. Deeply sampled blood TCRbeta repertoires from subjects exposed to, actively infected with, or recovered from COVID-19 were included in the dataset. The repertoires were released in a freely available public database meant as a resource for research on the immune response to SARS-CoV-2. Where available, HLA class I and class II types were obtained from metadata supplied by the sample provider rather than from assay-based typing. The prospective study material was composed of cDNA or gDNA derived from T cells, B-cell-depleted T cells, or PBMCs. Samples were obtained from the ongoing ImmuneRACE study (first 160 participants) and from over a thousand subjects provided by 6 global collaborators. The full study reports these points: How much clinical and demographic metadata was included differed by source and by participant, and the metadata was provided uncurated.

Samples from volunteer blood donors who had recovered from COVID-19 were contributed by a second Seattle source. Collaborating institutions collected whole blood in K2EDTA tubes following their own protocols. For TCRbeta analysis, collaborators shipped samples as frozen whole blood, isolated PBMCs, or DNA extracted from either of those sample types. The immunoSEQ Assay, a bias-controlled multiplex PCR, was used to amplify TCRbeta CDR3 regions from genomic DNA. The source study handled its data this way. The number of nucleated cells in each sample was estimated by amplification of reference gene primers within the assay. To quantify the absolute abundance of each unique TCRbeta CDR3 rearrangement, sequence reads were collapsed and filtered. For each sample, productive Simpson clonality was calculated as the square root of Simpson's diversity index across productive rearrangements. TCRdb re-hosts the immuneACCESS table, in-frame sequences only. Its copies lack some clones; in the studies checked, an unresolved V gene accounts for under half of them, and the cause for the rest is not known. D and trimming were read from the DNA, whereas the V and J calls and clone size are those reported in that table. Within this sample are a few hundred thousand clones, with approximately 90% of them counted one time only. About 7% of the sample rests with the top ten.

Inclusive of the bounding cysteine and phenylalanine, the CDR3 is 11 residues long. Only the CDR3 portion is preserved as DNA: 33 bases, with reading frame beginning at the first base. The junction shows trimming of 3 bases on V and 6 bases on J, plus 3 bases between the germline ends. The chain employs TRBV12-3 or TRBV12-4 and TRBJ2-1; no confident D gene assignment can be made. The sequenced sample consisted of peripheral blood. This clonotype was sampled from a woman in her thirties who had recovered from COVID-19. At the DNA level, the sequence is TGTGCCAGCAGTTTCGTCAATGAGCAGTTCTTC. Translated, this is CASSFVNEQFF.